This record looks at one TCR beta chain sequence and its context. Its antigen is not known. V dropped 6 bases and J dropped 0 bases, with 13 bases sitting between them. The CDR3 length is 15 residues. Germline values: CDR1 SGHRS, CDR2 YFSETQ. Profiling relied on immunoSEQ multiplex PCR, and the TCRdb table lists in-frame clones only, not all of them. Of around 250,000 clones in the sample, 87% were seen once. These data come from a study of Ad26.COV2.S vaccination and SARS-CoV-2 variants. Study-wide results and limits: Substantial response breadth was reportedly seen for spike-specific CD8+ and CD4+ T cells after vaccination.

Described treatment: over 15 received Ad26.COV2.S at low or high dose, single or two shots; 5 received placebo; per-sample allocation not given. Samples analyzed were those drawn on day 63 after the first vaccine or placebo injection. The material was peripheral blood, obtained in a trial of Ad26.COV2.S vaccine versus placebo. This clonotype originated in a person aged 18-60 years who received the Ad26.COV2.S COVID-19 vaccine or a placebo. The chain employs TRBV5-1 and TRBJ1-3; no clear D gene. The CDR3 region has the DNA TGCGCCAGCACCCTGGGTGGGTTCTCTGGAAACACCATATATTTT. Translating gives CASTLGGFSGNTIYF.